These 15 T cell receptor beta chains were sequenced from one sample in a study of T-cell reconstitution after alpha-beta-depleted transplantation in children. Unique molecular identifiers were used in preparing the TCRbeta library. A single record per CDR3 protein comes from TCRdb applying MiXCR to the PCR reads. The table has around 700,000 distinct CDR3 sequences, less than 15% seen once. The specimen was PBMCs, collected before TCRalphabeta/CD19-depleted stem cell transplant. These receptors were collected from a girl aged 2 to 9 with congenital amegakaryocytic thrombocytopenia, due to receive a stem cell transplant.

This clonotype was seen only a few times. V gene TRBV20-1 combines with J gene TRBJ2-7; D is possibly TRBD1 (5 bases). This CDR3 spans 13 amino acids. Trimming cost V 0 bases and J 2 bases, with 8 bases left between them. The germline CDR1 and CDR2 sequences are DFQATT and SNEGSKA (reference sequence). CDR3 coding DNA: TGCAGTGCTAGAGAGCAGGGCCCCTACGAGCAGTACTTC. This encodes CSAREQGPYEQYF.

This clonotype was picked up many times. The V gene is TRBV29-1, the J gene TRBJ2-1; TRBD2 matches at 9 bases. CDR1 is SQVTM, CDR2 ANQGSEA, per germline. The CDR3 runs 15 residues. With V trimmed by 1 base and J by 9 bases, 10 bases remained unmatched. The DNA of the CDR3 is TGCAGCGTTGAAGGTGGCCTAGCGGGATGGGGTGAGCAGTTCTTC. Its protein is CSVEGGLAGWGEQFF.

This clonotype was recorded a few times. An end of the junction does not agree with germline; a read error may underlie this. The chain employs TRBV12-3 or TRBV12-4 and TRBJ2-1; 9 bases are a match to TRBD2. The CDR3 sequence is 14 residues long. The CDR3 reads CASSIAGVRNEQFF. Written as DNA, the CDR3 is TGTGCCAGCAGTATAGCGGGAGTACGTAATGAGCAGTTCTTC.

Only a few counts were recorded for this clonotype. The chain has TRBV4-2 and TRBJ2-7; TRBD2 agrees at 11 bases. CDR1 LGHNA and CDR2 YNFKEQ come from the germline V gene. V shed 3 bases, J shed 2 bases, and the junction held 3 bases outside the gene matches. This CDR3 is built from 15 residues. The CDR3 is CASSQETSGAYEQYF. The CDR3 bases are TGTGCCAGCAGCCAGGAGACTAGCGGGGCCTACGAGCAGTACTTC.

This clonotype appeared many times. The chain combines TRBV5-6 with TRBJ2-5, with 11 bases aligning to TRBD2. Germline V CDR1 and CDR2: SGHDT, YYEEEE. The junction had 9 bases not matched to a gene; V was cut back by 2 bases and J by 3 bases. This CDR3 has 17 residues. The CDR3 region has the DNA TGTGCCAGCAGCTTCAAATCTAGCGGGAGGAGAGAAGAGACCCAGTACTTC. Translated: CASSFKSSGRREETQYF.

The table lists this clonotype with many counts. V is TRBV28 and J is TRBJ1-5, with D perhaps TRBD1 (5 bases). CDR3 size: 15 residues. Germline V lookup: CDR1 MDHEN, CDR2 SYDVKM. Trimming cost V 3 bases and J 6 bases, with 15 bases left between them. This CDR3 is CASSFPRGTGQPQHF. The DNA of the CDR3 is TGTGCCAGCAGTTTTCCTCGGGGGACCGGTCAGCCCCAGCATTTT.

In its sample, this clonotype was seen many times. V is TRBV25-1 and J is TRBJ2-5, with no clear D. Looked up from germline, CDR1 is MGHDK and CDR2 is SYGVNS. The CDR3 is made up of 14 amino acids. With 3 bases removed from V and 2 bases from J, the gap between germline ends came to 10 bases. CDR3 residues: CASSEIRLQETQYF. CDR3 sequence (DNA): TGTGCCAGCAGTGAGATCAGGCTACAAGAGACCCAGTACTTC.

There are a few counts of this clonotype. The chain couples TRBV4-2 to TRBJ2-3; the D gene is possibly TRBD2 (5 bases). V lost 1 base and J lost 0, with 11 bases in between. CDR1 is LGHNA, CDR2 YNFKEQ, per germline. This CDR3 comprises 16 residues. The CDR3 coding sequence is TGTGCCAGCAGCCAAGTCCCGGGAACCAGCACAGATACGCAGTATTTT. Residues: CASSQVPGTSTDTQYF.

In its sample, this clonotype was seen many times. The gene calls are TRBV20-1 and TRBJ2-1; 10 positions match TRBD2. Per germline, CDR1 DFQATT and CDR2 SNEGSKA (reference sequence). J lost 6 bases, V lost 5 bases, and 16 bases had no gene match. This CDR3 is built from 17 residues. The CDR3 here is CSAALAGVTFGRNEQFF. The CDR3 nucleotides are TGCAGTGCTGCGCTAGCGGGAGTGACCTTTGGTCGCAATGAGCAGTTCTTC.

This clonotype appeared a few times. The V gene is TRBV11-2, the J gene TRBJ2-5; TRBD1 matches at 10 bases. CDR3 length equals 13 residues. From germline, CDR1 is SGHAT and CDR2 FQNNGV. Germline trimming cut 11 bases from V and 4 bases from J; bases unmatched to any gene: 7. The CDR3 loop is CASEWDRGETQYF. In DNA form, the CDR3 reads TGTGCCTCTGAGTGGGACAGGGGAGAGACCCAGTACTTC.

The V and J genes are TRBV5-1 and TRBJ1-1, with 8 bases that match TRBD1. Looked up from germline, CDR1 is SGHRS and CDR2 is YFSETQ. Trimming removed 0 bases from V and 11 bases from J; junction bases left unmatched: 9. The CDR3 runs to 14 residues. The CDR3, as DNA: TGCGCCAGCAGCTTGGGTACAGGGGGTACTTCGGCTTTCTTT. Encoded protein: CASSLGTGGTSAFF.

The gene calls are TRBV7-2 and TRBJ2-2, with TRBD2 matching 9 bases. Unmatched junction bases numbered 4, after V lost 2 bases and J lost 3 bases. This CDR3 comprises 16 residues. Germline CDR1 SGHTA, CDR2 FQGNSA. The CDR3 loop reads CASSLRAGGDTGELFF. DNA for the CDR3: TGTGCCAGCAGCTTACGAGCGGGAGGTGACACCGGGGAGCTGTTTTTT.

The chain links TRBV29-1 to TRBJ2-5; no clear D gene. Germline V lookup: CDR1 SQVTM, CDR2 ANQGSEA. The CDR3 has 12 amino acids. V was shortened by 7 bases and J by 6 bases, with 15 bases between the two germline ends. CDR3 DNA: TGCAGCGCAGAGGTAGGCCGCCAGACCCAGTACTTC. It codes for CSAEVGRQTQYF. Looking up the rest from reference TRBV29-1 and TRBJ2-5 gives the full variable domain: SAVISQKPSRDICQRGTSLTIQCQVDSQVTMMFWYRQQPGQSLTLIATANQGSEATYESGFVIDKFPISRPNLTFSTLTVSNMSPEDSSIYLCSAEVGRQTQYFGPGTRLLVL.

J is TRBJ2-3 and V is TRBV3-1, with TRBD2 matching over 8 bases. The CDR3 spans 16 residues. V shed 4 bases and J 8 bases; nucleotides not matched to a gene: 14. Germline V CDR1 and CDR2: LGHDT, YNNKEL (reference sequence). Here the CDR3 reads CASSPVRSGSLPTQYF. CDR3 sequence (DNA): TGTGCCAGCAGCCCCGTGAGAAGCGGGAGTCTTCCTACGCAGTATTTT.

This clonotype was counted many times. The chain has TRBV20-1 and TRBJ2-3; D might be TRBD2 (5 bases). The CDR3 runs 16 residues. V gave up 3 bases and J gave up 3 bases, with 19 bases separating them. Germline CDR1 DFQATT, CDR2 SNEGSKA (reference sequence). CDR3 nucleotides: TGCAGTGCTAGGGACTTGGGTGGCGGTTTGACAGATACGCAGTATTTT. Translation gives CSARDLGGGLTDTQYF.